The entry below describes one TCR beta chain. The sample holds other DNA sequences that translate to the same CDR3. This table comes from immunoSEQ multiplex PCR, and its TCRdb copy is limited to in-frame clones, with some not included. The sample consists of about 20,000 clones, around 85% of them appearing once. The data originate from a study of OX40 agonist ivuxolimab in advanced cancers. Sampled blood was obtained at baseline, cycle 4 day 1, and cycle 7 day 1. Germline values: CDR1 SGDLS, CDR2 YYNGEE. V trimming: 3 bases; J trimming: 5 bases; junction bases outside the gene matches: 3. This CDR3 region has 13 residues.

This specimen consisted of CD4+ or CD8+ T cells sorted from blood, obtained in a trial of the OX40 agonist ivuxolimab. V and J are TRBV9 and TRBJ2-5, with TRBD1 identical over 8 bases. This sequence originates from an adult with an advanced solid tumor such as melanoma, head and neck, liver or kidney cancer. The CDR3 reads CASSGQGFETQYF. For the CDR3, the DNA is TGTGCCAGCAGCGGACAGGGGTTTGAGACCCAGTACTTC.